This record covers a single T cell receptor (beta chain). Germline assignment: CDR1 SGHAT and CDR2 FQNNGV. V was shortened by 5 bases and J by 2 bases, with 3 bases between the two germline ends. This CDR3 has 11 amino acids. The sample comes from a study of cytomegalovirus exposure and HLA in healthy donors. With 60 Vbeta and 13 Jbeta primers, the PCR was carried out. Clones were sequenced by immunoSEQ multiplex PCR, and TCRdb holds only the in-frame ones, with some missing. The sample lists under 200,000 clones; 62% were seen once. Donors were ostensibly healthy at sampling, although undocumented immune exposures were probable.

This sequence was found in a man between 40 and 49 years old in good health and CMV-seronegative. V is TRBV11-2 and J is TRBJ2-5, with no clear D. Sequenced input: PBMCs. Here the CDR3 reads CASSIQETQYF. The CDR3 region has the DNA TGTGCCAGCAGCATACAAGAGACCCAGTACTTC.